The T cell receptor beta chain under discussion was sequenced for a study of human T cells and chemical hapten exposure. About the study: TCR yields per sample varied, mainly owing to small pooled library volume differences. Study results and limitations: Sensitizing with DPC caused no change in TCRs above 1 in 1000 frequency.

Extraction yielded total RNA from whole blood (unfractionated). Germline assignment: CDR1 LNHDA and CDR2 SQIVND (reference sequence). The V end was cut by 4 bases, the J end by 5 bases, with 16 bases between. This CDR3 is built from 15 residues. Individual cDNA molecules each carried unique molecular identifiers attached by the library. Methods used by the authors: The number of TCRs in each sample had a median of approximately 93,000 and spanned roughly 20,000 to 750,000. TCRdb re-derived calls from the reads in MiXCR, one entry per CDR3 protein. In this record, the V and J calls reflect TCRdb's handling and not the investigators' own analysis. The repertoire consists of around 120,000 distinct CDR3 sequences, with over 7.5% occurring once and the leading ten covering roughly 1.3%. Points on this clonotype: As yet, its antigen is unknown.

The sample comprised whole blood. The V and J genes are TRBV19 and TRBJ2-3, with D maybe TRBD2 (5 bases). The sequence was obtained from a human donor in good health. Some clones in this sample may be carry-over from other donors' samples. CDR3 amino acids: CASSTGIGPGDTQYF. The CDR3 DNA reads TGTGCCAGTAGTACCGGGATTGGGCCTGGAGATACGCAGTATTTT.